This TCR beta chain was sequenced for a study of blood T cell repertoires in COVID-19 (TCRdb year 2020). With respect to the entire study: The collaborator samples originated in the United States, Italy and Spain and spanned the acute and convalescent phases of COVID-19. The material from the prospective study consisted of cDNA or gDNA derived from T cells, B-cell-depleted T cells, or PBMCs. Deeply sampled blood TCRbeta repertoires from subjects exposed to, actively infected with, or recovered from COVID-19 were included in the dataset. The repertoires were released in a freely available public database intended as a resource for research on the immune response to SARS-CoV-2. The samples were drawn from two sources: the first 160 participants of the ongoing ImmuneRACE study, and over 1,000 subjects contributed by 6 global collaborators. A de-identified subject ID, COVID-19 status, age in years and sex were almost always included in the sample metadata. HLA class I and class II types, where available, came from metadata supplied by the sample provider rather than from assay-based typing. Paper-wide results and their limitations: The quantity of clinical and demographic metadata differed by source and by participant and was supplied without curation.

Enrolling through a virtual design, the prospective study's participants ranged in age from roughly 18 to 95 years and lived across about two dozen United States geographic areas. In the prospective study, participants were assigned to cohorts based on the clinical history participants reported in a screening survey and a study questionnaire. Recovered participants in ImmuneRACE Cohort 3 were defined as having two consecutive negative NP/OP PCR tests, clearance from a healthcare professional, or resolution of symptoms. Mobile phlebotomists in the prospective study collected whole blood, serum and a nasopharyngeal or oropharyngeal swab from every participant. Over a roughly two-month period, participants in the prospective study had the option of providing additional blood draws and questionnaires. Blood samples from the prospective study were shipped frozen or at room temperature prior to DNA extraction.

On this clone itself: No cognate antigen has been identified for it. No much larger clonotype is one base removed from it; base qualities were not supplied.

The CDR3 covers 11 residues, taking in both the cysteine and the phenylalanine. Only CDR3 DNA is held: 33 bases, read in frame from base 1. CDR1 and CDR2 are read off the germline V gene (reference sequence) as DFQATT and SNEGSKA. V loses 6 bases, J loses 1 base, and the germline ends lie 6 bases apart. TCRbeta CDR3 regions were amplified from genomic DNA using the immunoSEQ Assay, a bias-controlled multiplex PCR. Concerning the study's data processing: The number of nucleated cells in each sample was estimated by amplification of reference gene primers within the assay. To quantify the absolute abundance of each unique TCRbeta CDR3 rearrangement, sequence reads were collapsed and filtered. For each sample, productive Simpson clonality was calculated as the square root of Simpson's diversity index across productive rearrangements. TCRdb holds this immuneACCESS table with in-frame rearrangements only. Some clones are missing; in checked studies, unresolved V genes explain under half, and the rest has no known cause. The V and J calls and clone size come from that table; D and trimming were worked out from the DNA. Recorded for this sample are some 320,000 clones; roughly 86% of them occurred a single time. Of the sample, 5.3% falls within the top ten clones.

The sequence was obtained from a woman aged 30 to 39 who had recovered from COVID-19. The chain is assembled from TRBV20-1 and TRBJ2-5; no confident D gene assignment can be made. Sequencing was done on a sample of PBMCs or T cells enriched from blood (not recorded which). The nucleotide sequence reads TGCAGTGCGACTGGCCAAGAGACCCAGTACTTC. The resulting protein is CSATGQETQYF.